This TCR beta chain was retrieved from a study of shared clonotypes between healthy human individuals. Study-wide context: Donors were two women and a few men aged 18 to 49. General study points: Estimated richness values were generally larger in naive subsets than in memory subsets. Clonotypes not shared had lower generation probabilities than those common to all four donors.

Turning to this clone: Its antigen is undetermined.

Template for every sorted-subset replicate PCR totaled about 200 ng DNA, some 30,000 T cell genomes. Profiling relied on immunoSEQ multiplex PCR, and the TCRdb table lists in-frame clones only, not all of them. The data hold about 2.4 million clones, with approximately 92% observed a single time. V was trimmed by 0 bases and J by 5 bases, leaving 6 bases between them. Germline V gives CDR1 SGHRS, CDR2 YFSETQ. This CDR3 has 14 amino acids. The J gene is TRBJ1-6, the V gene TRBV5-1; D call uncertain. The source material was naive CD4+ T cells sorted from blood. Subset: CD45RA+ positively selected. The sequence was obtained from a man younger than 35 in good health. CDR3 in amino acids: CASSLASNNSPLHF. In DNA form, the CDR3 reads TGCGCCAGCAGCTTGGCCAGCAATAATTCACCCCTCCACTTT. Variable domain in full (rest from reference TRBV5-1 and TRBJ1-6): KAGVTQTPRYLIKTRGQQVTLSCSPISGHRSVSWYQQTPGQGLQFLFEYFSETQRNKGNFPGRFSGRQFSNSRSEMNVSTLELGDSALYLCASSLASNNSPLHFGNGTRLTVT.